The present entry profiles one T cell receptor (beta chain) with its context. Germline V gene sequence: CDR1 MDHEN, CDR2 SYDVKM. V was pared by 6 bases and J by 0 bases, with 23 bases of the junction left unmatched. The CDR3 runs to 22 residues. Authors' analysis steps: Reference gene primer amplification gave nucleated cell count estimates. The table came from immunoSEQ multiplex PCR; TCRdb's copy has only in-frame clones and leaves some out. The DNA was the basis for D and trimming; V, J and clone size are from that table. The table includes 250,000 to 300,000 clones, less than 90% detected once. These data are taken from a study of blood T cell repertoires in COVID-19. About the research overall: Samples of COVID-19 (acute and convalescent) were obtained from the United States, Italy and Spain. T cells, B-cell-depleted T cells, or PBMCs supplied cDNA or gDNA.

Seattle patients were enrolled while actively infected and followed longitudinally. Sequenced: peripheral blood. J is TRBJ2-2 and V is TRBV28; 9 nucleotides agree with TRBD1. This sequence originates from a woman between 25 and 40 years old with COVID-19, enrolled during active disease. The CDR3 protein is CASSSGWGFGTGRGANTGELFF. Written as DNA, the CDR3 is TGTGCCAGCAGCTCCGGTTGGGGGTTTGGGACAGGGCGAGGGGCGAACACCGGGGAGCTGTTTTTT.